This is a list of T cell receptor beta chains from one sample in a study of blood T cell repertoires in COVID-19. Repertoires were generated with immunoSEQ multiplex PCR, while TCRdb's copy carries only in-frame clones and drops some. The data hold around 300,000 clones, with just under 90% observed a single time. Input material: PBMCs or T cells enriched from blood (not recorded which). The origin of the receptors is a woman in her 30s who had recovered from COVID-19. The CDR3 runs from the conserved cysteine through the conserved F or W. D genes are given only for firm matches. Expanded clones get a size class; other rows say once, few or many, or leave the size out.

j_call d_call v_call clone_size cdr3_nt cdr3_aa
TRBJ1-2 TRBD1 TRBV25-1 . TGTGCCAGCAGTGAGAGGGACAGGGTGTGGCATGGCTACACCTTC CASSERDRVWHGYTF
TRBJ1-6 TRBD1 TRBV10-3 . TGTGCCATCAGTGAAGGGACAGGGATTAATTCACCCCTCCACTTT CAISEGTGINSPLHF
TRBJ2-1 . TRBV29-1 . TGCAGCGTTGAGTCTCTTATTGGCTCCTCCGCGCAGTTCTTC CSVESLIGSSAQFF
TRBJ1-2 . TRBV28 . TGTGCCAGCAGTGAGGAGCTACGAAATCCGCCCTGGGGCTACACCTTC CASSEELRNPPWGYTF
TRBJ2-1 TRBD2 TRBV6-5 . TGTGCCGTGGGCTTTACGGGGGAGGGTTACAATGAGCAGTTCTTC CAVGFTGEGYNEQFF
TRBJ2-7 . TRBV7-9 . TGTGCCAGCAGTTGGGACTCCCGATACGAGCAGTACTTC CASSWDSRYEQYF
TRBJ2-7 TRBD2 TRBV6-6 . TGTGCCAGCAGTTACCTCCTGAGCGGGAGGGTCTACGAGCAGTACTTC CASSYLLSGRVYEQYF
TRBJ2-2 . TRBV19 . TGTGCCAGTAGCGCGGGGACAGACTTTACCGGGGAGCTGTTTTTT CASSAGTDFTGELFF
TRBJ1-6 . TRBV12-3/TRBV12-4 . TGTGCCAGCAGGCCAGGGTTGGTTACACCCCTCCACTTT CASRPGLVTPLHF
TRBJ1-6 . TRBV3-1/TRBV3-2 . TGTGCCAGCAGCCGGGGGGCACCCCTCCACTTT CASSRGAPLHF
TRBJ2-7 TRBD1 TRBV18 . TGTGCCAGCTCACCCCGAAACCTAGACAGGGGGGTCCGCGAGCAGTACTTC CASSPRNLDRGVREQYF
TRBJ1-6 TRBD1 TRBV6-5 . TGTGCCAGCAGTCCTATACAGGGGACTGGTTCACCCCTCCACTTT CASSPIQGTGSPLHF
TRBJ2-2 TRBD2 TRBV27 . TGTGCCAGCCTACCTAGCGGGACACTATACGCGAACACCGGGGAGCTGTTTTTT CASLPSGTLYANTGELFF
TRBJ1-4 . TRBV4-1 . TGCGCCAGCAGCCAAGATGGGGCGACCGGGGAAAAACTGTTTTTT CASSQDGATGEKLFF
TRBJ2-7 . TRBV12-3/TRBV12-4 . TGTGCCAGCATGAGGACTACAAACTACGAGCAGTACTTC CASMRTTNYEQYF
TRBJ1-6 TRBD1 TRBV11-2 . TGTGCCAGCAGGTTACAGGGGAATTCACCCCTCCACTTT CASRLQGNSPLHF
TRBJ2-7 . TRBV5-4 . TGTGCCAGCAGCTTGCAGGGAACCCACGAGCAGTACTTC CASSLQGTHEQYF
TRBJ1-1 . TRBV13 . TGTGCCAGCAGCTCGGATGAACAGGGCTTATGGAGGACTGAAGCTTTCTTT CASSSDEQGLWRTEAFF
TRBJ1-4 . TRBV9 . TGTGCCAGCAGCGGGGACGGAGGGAATGAAAAACTGTTTTTT CASSGDGGNEKLFF
TRBJ1-5 . TRBV12-2 . TGTGCAAGTCGCTTCCAACCCCCAGGGAGGAATCAGCCCCAGCATTTT CASRFQPPGRNQPQHF
TRBJ1-3 . TRBV5-4 . TGTGCCAGCAGCCCTCGGGCTGGAAACACCATATATTTT CASSPRAGNTIYF
TRBJ1-2 . TRBV28 . TGTGCCAGCATCCCGACATGGAACGCCGCCGAGGGAGGCTACACCTTC CASIPTWNAAEGGYTF
TRBJ2-5 . TRBV18 . TGTGCCAGCTCACCAAACCCCGCAGGGCAAGAGACCCAGTACTTC CASSPNPAGQETQYF
TRBJ1-1 . TRBV7-9 . TGTGCCAGCAGCTCCCGGACAGAGATGAACACTGAAGCTTTCTTT CASSSRTEMNTEAFF
TRBJ2-6 TRBD1 TRBV10-2 . TGCGCCAGCAGGAGGACAGGGGGGTCCTCTGGGGCCAACGTCCTGACTTTC CASRRTGGSSGANVLTF
TRBJ2-7 TRBD1 TRBV18 once TGTGCCAGCTCACCCACGACAGGGTCCCTAATTTACGAGCAGTACTTC CASSPTTGSLIYEQYF
TRBJ1-2 TRBD1 TRBV5-1 . TGCGCCAGCAGCGAGCCCGGGACAGCCTATGGCTACACCTTC CASSEPGTAYGYTF
TRBJ1-3 . TRBV18 . TGTGCCAGCTCACCACGGCAGGGATCTGGAAACACCATATATTTT CASSPRQGSGNTIYF
TRBJ2-7 . TRBV28 . TGTGCCAGCAGTCCCGGGGGTGGAAGCTCCTACGAGCAGTACTTC CASSPGGGSSYEQYF
TRBJ1-2 . TRBV14 . TGTGCCAGCAGCCTCATGACAACCGCTGCTGGGGGCTACACCTTC CASSLMTTAAGGYTF
TRBJ1-5 TRBD1 TRBV19 . TGTGCCAGTAGTTACAGGGGTCAGCCCCAGCATTTT CASSYRGQPQHF
TRBJ2-3 TRBD1 TRBV5-6 . TGTGCCAGCAGCTCTCCCGGGACAGCTGGTCAGACGCAGTATTTT CASSSPGTAGQTQYF
TRBJ2-1 TRBD1 TRBV20-1 . TGCAGTGCTAGTTACCGACAGGGGTGGGGTGAGCAGTTCTTC CSASYRQGWGEQFF
TRBJ2-3 TRBD1 TRBV4-1 . TGCGCCAGCAGCCGAAAGGGGGCTAGCCCTGAGGCGCTAGATACGCAGTATTTT CASSRKGASPEALDTQYF
TRBJ1-3 . TRBV6-2/TRBV6-3 . TGTGCCAGCAGTGCTCGGGGTGGCTCTGGAAACACCATATATTTT CASSARGGSGNTIYF
TRBJ2-1 TRBD1 TRBV18 . TGTGCCAGCTCACCGAATCAACAGGGGGTTGAGCAGTTCTTC CASSPNQQGVEQFF
TRBJ1-5 . TRBV6-2/TRBV6-3 . TGTGCCAGCAGCCCACATGGACAAAGCAATCAGCCCCAGCATTTT CASSPHGQSNQPQHF
TRBJ2-5 . TRBV9 few TGTGCCAGCAGCTTACTACCGGGACTTCGAGAGACCCAGTACTTC CASSLLPGLRETQYF
TRBJ1-1 . TRBV19 . TGTGCCAGTAGTCTACTAGGGGTTGGAGGGACTGAAGCTTTCTTT CASSLLGVGGTEAFF
TRBJ1-6 TRBD1 TRBV30 . TGTGCCTCGGCGCAGGGGGAAGTATCACCCCTCCACTTT CASAQGEVSPLHF
TRBJ1-2 TRBD1 TRBV30 . TGTGCCTGGAGTCTACAGGGGACGGACTACTACACCTTC CAWSLQGTDYYTF
TRBJ1-1 TRBD1 TRBV4-3 once TGCGCCAGCAGCCTTTCAGGGGGAAACAGGAACACTGAAGCTTTCTTT CASSLSGGNRNTEAFF
TRBJ2-6 TRBD1 TRBV24-1 . TGTGCCACCAGTGACCCGGGACAGGGCGGCGGGGCCAACGTCCTGACTTTC CATSDPGQGGGANVLTF
TRBJ1-2 . TRBV6-5 . TGTGCCAGCAGGTCGGGGAGGGACGACTATGGCTACACCTTC CASRSGRDDYGYTF
TRBJ2-7 TRBD1 TRBV10-1 . TGCGCCAGCGGTGGCAAGGGGGCAAACGAGCAGTACTTC CASGGKGANEQYF